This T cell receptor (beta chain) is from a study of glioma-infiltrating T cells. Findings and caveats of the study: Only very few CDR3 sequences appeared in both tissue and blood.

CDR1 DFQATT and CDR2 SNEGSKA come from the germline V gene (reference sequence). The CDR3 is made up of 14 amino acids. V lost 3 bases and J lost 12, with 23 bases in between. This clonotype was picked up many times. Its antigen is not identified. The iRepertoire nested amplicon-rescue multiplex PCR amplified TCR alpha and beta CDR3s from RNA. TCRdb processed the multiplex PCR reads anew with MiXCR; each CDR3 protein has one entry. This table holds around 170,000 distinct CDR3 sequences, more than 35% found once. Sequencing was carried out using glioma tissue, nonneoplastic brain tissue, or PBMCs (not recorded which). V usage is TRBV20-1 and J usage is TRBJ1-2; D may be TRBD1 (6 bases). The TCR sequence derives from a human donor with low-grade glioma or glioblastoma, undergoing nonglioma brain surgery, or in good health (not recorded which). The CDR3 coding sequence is TGCAGTGCTAGTGTACAGGGCTTTAACTATGGTGACACCTTC. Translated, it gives CSASVQGFNYGDTF.